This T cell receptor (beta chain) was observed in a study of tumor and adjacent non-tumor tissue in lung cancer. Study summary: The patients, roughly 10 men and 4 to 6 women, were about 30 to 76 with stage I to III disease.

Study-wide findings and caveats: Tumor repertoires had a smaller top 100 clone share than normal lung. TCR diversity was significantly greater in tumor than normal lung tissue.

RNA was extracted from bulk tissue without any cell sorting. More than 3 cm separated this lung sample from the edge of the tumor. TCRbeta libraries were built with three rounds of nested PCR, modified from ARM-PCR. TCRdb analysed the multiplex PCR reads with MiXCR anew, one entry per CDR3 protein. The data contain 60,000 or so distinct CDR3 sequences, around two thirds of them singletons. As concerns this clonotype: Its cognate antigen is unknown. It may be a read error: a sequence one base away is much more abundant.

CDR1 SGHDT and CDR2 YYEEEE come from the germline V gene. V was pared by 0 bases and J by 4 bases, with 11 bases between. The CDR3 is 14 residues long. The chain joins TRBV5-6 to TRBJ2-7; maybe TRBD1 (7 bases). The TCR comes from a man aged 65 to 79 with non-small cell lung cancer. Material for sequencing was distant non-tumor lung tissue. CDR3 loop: CASSLDSGGYEQYF. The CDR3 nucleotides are TGTGCCAGCAGCTTGGACTCAGGGGGGTACGAGCAGTACTTC.